The 22 T cell receptor beta chains below come from one sample, sequenced in a study of STAT5B mutations in CD4+ large granular lymphocyte leukemia. Assay: immunoSEQ multiplex PCR; the TCRdb copy retains only in-frame clones and omits some. The table lists tens of thousands of clones, over 80% of them singletons, with around 4.6% in the top ten. Sequenced sample: CD4+ T cells from blood buffy coats. Receptors originate from a human donor in good health.

The genes are TRBV10-3 and TRBJ2-1; tentatively, D is TRBD2 (6 bases). The germline V gene has CDR1 ENHRY and CDR2 SYGVKD. Between the trimmed V and J ends, which lost 10 bases and 3 bases, there was a span of 16 bases. This CDR3 has 14 amino acids. CDR3: CATQRAEGYNEQFF. The CDR3 nucleotides are TGTGCCACCCAACGGGCGGAGGGCTACAATGAGCAGTTCTTC.

The chain links TRBV27 to TRBJ2-3, with 7 bases fitting TRBD2. This CDR3 is built from 15 residues. The V segment lost 3 bases and the J segment 2 bases; nucleotides outside the gene matches: 5. Germline V gene sequence: CDR1 MNHEY, CDR2 SMNVEV (reference sequence). CDR3 region: CASSLLGLNTDTQYF. CDR3 DNA: TGTGCCAGCAGTTTGTTGGGACTAAACACAGATACGCAGTATTTT.

This clone occurred a few times. The V gene is TRBV10-1, the J gene TRBJ2-2; D is ambiguous. Trimming shortened V by 8 bases and J by 1 base, and 2 bases separated the two germline ends. The CDR3 is 11 residues long. CDR1 WNHNN and CDR2 SYGVQD come from the germline V gene (reference sequence). This chain's CDR3 is CASRNTGELFF. CDR3 sequence (DNA): TGCGCCAGCCGGAACACCGGGGAGCTGTTTTTT.

The chain recombines TRBV27 with TRBJ2-2; 9 positions match TRBD2. Germline CDR1 reads MNHEY; CDR2 reads SMNVEV (reference sequence). The length of the CDR3 is 16 residues. V lost 5 bases, J lost 3 bases, and 7 bases stayed unmatched. The CDR3 loop is CASSKGTSRYTGELFF. The CDR3, as DNA: TGTGCCAGCAGTAAGGGGACTAGCCGCTACACCGGGGAGCTGTTTTTT.

This sequence joins TRBV27 and TRBJ1-6; the D gene is possibly TRBD1 (5 bases). CDR1 and CDR2 (germline): MNHEY, SMNVEV (reference sequence). The CDR3 spans 16 residues. Trimming cost V 2 bases and J 10 bases, with 18 bases left between them. The DNA for the CDR3 is TGTGCCAGCAGTTTAGAGGGGTATTTCTCAGGATCACCCCTCCACTTT. Encoded protein: CASSLEGYFSGSPLHF.

This clone was counted between two and nine times. The chain is built from TRBV11-2 and TRBJ1-3; D unclear. The germline CDR1 and CDR2 sequences are SGHAT and FQNNGV. The CDR3 is 15 residues long. Trimming pared 4 bases from V and 3 bases from J, leaving 13 bases between. CDR3 in amino acids: CASSSLRGSGNTIYF. The CDR3 nucleotides are TGTGCCAGCAGCTCCCTCCGAGGCAGTGGAAACACCATATATTTT.

The chain recombines TRBV6-5 with TRBJ1-2; 12 bases align to TRBD1. Unmatched junction bases numbered 10, after V lost 6 bases and J lost 8 bases. CDR1 MNHEY and CDR2 SVGAGI come from the germline V gene. There are 15 residues in the CDR3. CDR3 region: CASSKRGQGAQGYTF. CDR3 nucleotides: TGTGCCAGCAGCAAGAGGGGACAGGGGGCGCAGGGCTACACCTTC.

On this clone: The junction differs from germline at one of its ends, possibly a read error. This sequence joins TRBV6-4 and TRBJ2-7; D not resolved. This CDR3 spans 11 amino acids. Germline values: CDR1 MRHNA, CDR2 SNTAGT. CDR3 nucleotide sequence: TGCTCTAATGGGGTCGTGCACGAGCAGTACTTC. Translated, it gives CSNGVVHEQYF.

The chain employs TRBV19 and TRBJ1-6; D gene uncertain. This CDR3 contains 12 residues. Trimming stripped 11 bases from V and 8 bases from J, with 13 bases between. Germline CDR1 LNHDA, CDR2 SQIVND (reference sequence). In DNA, the CDR3 is TGTGCCGCGGCTGCTCAAGATTCACCCCTCCACTTT. As protein: CAAAAQDSPLHF.

This clone was seen only a few times. J is TRBJ2-5 and V is TRBV29-1, with a possible D match to TRBD2 (7 bases). This CDR3 spans 14 amino acids. Germline CDR1 SQVTM, CDR2 ANQGSEA. Trimming left V 0 bases short and J 9 bases short, with 17 bases between. CDR3: CSVEEGGTLAAQYF. DNA of the CDR3: TGCAGCGTTGAAGAGGGGGGGACATTAGCGGCCCAGTACTTC.

The chain links TRBV27 to TRBJ2-7; D is uncertain. The CDR3 is made up of 13 amino acids. V lost 6 bases, J lost 4 bases, and 13 bases lay in between. Germline V gives CDR1 MNHEY, CDR2 SMNVEV (reference sequence). The CDR3 DNA reads as TGTGCCAGCAGCCAAACTGGTAGTTACGAGCAGTACTTC. Translating gives CASSQTGSYEQYF.

The V gene is TRBV4-2, the J gene TRBJ2-3, with 7 bases aligning to TRBD2. The trim removed 0 bases at V and 3 bases at J, leaving 6 bases unmatched. CDR1 and CDR2 from the germline V gene are LGHNA and YNFKEQ. This CDR3 spans 16 amino acids. The CDR3 DNA follows: TGTGCCAGCAGCCAAGATGGGGGGAGGGGAACAGATACGCAGTATTTT. Translated: CASSQDGGRGTDTQYF.

This chain joins TRBV7-9 and TRBJ2-7, with D possibly TRBD1 on 6 matching bases. Looked up from germline, CDR1 is SEHNR and CDR2 is FQNEAQ (reference sequence). The V and J ends lost 2 bases and 11 bases respectively, with 22 bases between them. This CDR3 has 15 residues. CDR3 DNA sequence: TGTGCCAGCAGCTTAAAGGTGTTGGACAGTGGAATCGAGTACTTC. Translated: CASSLKVLDSGIEYF.

This clone was picked up one time. The chain joins TRBV7-8 to TRBJ1-4; the D gene is possibly TRBD1 (5 bases). Between the trimmed V and J ends, which lost 3 bases and 2 bases, there was a span of 7 bases. The CDR3 runs 14 residues. Germline V gene sequence: CDR1 SGHVS, CDR2 FQNEAQ. CDR3 sequence: CASSFRETNEKLFF. The CDR3 nucleotides read TGTGCCAGCAGCTTCAGGGAGACTAATGAAAAACTGTTTTTT.

This clone occurred a few times. The chain combines TRBV14 with TRBJ2-3; perhaps TRBD2 as D (7 bases). V was pared by 0 bases and J by 2 bases, with 24 bases between. The CDR3 is 20 residues long. Germline CDR1 is SGHDN and CDR2 is FVKESK. CDR3 DNA: TGTGCCAGCAGCCAAGATCGCGGGGGCGGCCCGGGTATCCTCACAGATACGCAGTATTTT. As protein: CASSQDRGGGPGILTDTQYF.

V and J are TRBV5-8 and TRBJ2-5; TRBD2 is a possible D gene (6 bases). The CDR3 covers 15 residues. V was clipped by 5 bases and J by 1 base, with 15 bases between them. Germline CDR1 is SGHTS and CDR2 is YDEGEE. The CDR3 loop reads CASSSPGLGQETQYF. The CDR3 DNA follows: TGTGCCAGCAGTTCACCGGGACTGGGCCAAGAGACCCAGTACTTC.

The chain links TRBV21-1 to TRBJ1-1. TRBV21-1 is flagged as a pseudogene. The CDR3 is made up of 16 amino acids. The CDR3, as DNA: TGTGCCACCCTTTTTATCAGAGGAGTTATGAACACTGAAGCTTTCTTT. It codes for CATLFIRGVMNTEAFF.

The rearrangement uses TRBV6-1 and TRBJ1-1; TRBD1 is a possible D gene (5 bases). CDR1 is MNHNS and CDR2 is SASEGT in the germline V gene. The CDR3 sequence is 15 residues long. The V and J ends lost 8 bases and 0 bases respectively, with 16 bases between them. The CDR3 region is CASVLGTTVNTEAFF. CDR3 in DNA: TGTGCCAGCGTGTTAGGGACGACGGTGAACACTGAAGCTTTCTTT.

The chain joins TRBV30 to TRBJ1-5; D gene unclear. CDR3 size: 13 residues. Germline V gene sequence: CDR1 GTSNPN, CDR2 SVGIG (reference sequence). The V end was cut by 1 base, the J end by 2 bases, with 6 bases between. The DNA for the CDR3 is TGTGCCTGGAGTGAGCGCGGCAATCAGCCCCAGCATTTT. Translation gives CAWSERGNQPQHF. The full variable domain, completed using reference TRBV30 and TRBJ1-5, is SQTIHQWPATLVQPVGSPLSLECTVEGTSNPNLYWYRQAAGRGLQLLFYSVGIGQISSEVPQNLSASRPQDRQFILSSKKLLLSDSGFYLCAWSERGNQPQHFGDGTRLSIL.

V gene TRBV5-1 combines with J gene TRBJ1-3; 8 nucleotides match TRBD1. V was pared by 0 bases and J by 0 bases, with 2 bases of the junction left unmatched. Germline loops: CDR1 SGHRS, CDR2 YFSETQ. The CDR3 is 16 residues long. The CDR3 DNA follows: TGCGCCAGCAGCTTGGGGGACAGGCTCTCTGGAAACACCATATATTTT. Amino acid sequence: CASSLGDRLSGNTIYF.

The chain's CDR3 is CASSSPRNWKGRNQPQHF. CDR3 nucleotides: TGTGCCAGTAGTAGCCCCCGGAATTGGAAGGGGCGGAATCAGCCCCAGCATTTT. V and J are TRBV19 and TRBJ1-5, with D possibly TRBD1 on 5 matching bases. V lost 4 bases, J lost 4 bases, and 23 bases lay in between. The germline V gene has CDR1 LNHDA and CDR2 SQIVND (reference sequence). The CDR3 is 18 amino acids.

The chain carries TRBV27 and TRBJ2-7; TRBD2 agrees at 10 bases. The CDR3 totals 15 residues. Trimming took 2 bases from V and 3 from J; bases not matched to a gene: 4. Looked up from germline, CDR1 is MNHEY and CDR2 is SMNVEV (reference sequence). The CDR3 nucleotides are TGTGCCAGCAGTTTAAAGGCTAGCGGGGGCTACGAGCAGTACTTC. Translating gives CASSLKASGGYEQYF.